This section outlines one T cell receptor (beta chain) sequence together with its context. The antigen is undetermined. This sample was included in a study of cytomegalovirus exposure and HLA in healthy donors. Across the study: The same platform was used for the 130 or so validation repertoires as for the 650 to 800 first-cohort repertoires, as reported in a later analysis. Overall study results and limits: First-cohort TCR clusters were later found to tend to co-occur in the roughly 130 validation repertoires. Listed as cytomegalovirus-associated were roughly 180 TCR beta chains.

CDR3 length: 16 residues. V lost 0 bases and J lost 1, with 12 bases in between. Looked up from germline, CDR1 is LGHNA and CDR2 is YNFKEQ. Sequencing used immunoSEQ multiplex PCR; TCRdb keeps in-frame clones, though not all of them. The table has around 300,000 clones, 70% to 90% seen once. This chain connects TRBV4-2 to TRBJ2-5; the D gene is possibly TRBD1 (5 bases). Sequenced sample: PBMCs. This clonotype originated in a woman aged 18-29 years in good health and CMV-seronegative. This chain's CDR3 is CASSQEVQGRQETQYF. As DNA, the CDR3 is TGTGCCAGCAGCCAAGAAGTCCAGGGTCGCCAAGAGACCCAGTACTTC.